A selection of T cell receptor beta chains follows, all from one sample in a study of response to subunit inactivated influenza vaccine. One entry per CDR3 protein results from TCRdb running MiXCR on the RT-PCR reads. Of fewer than 600,000 distinct CDR3 sequences in the sample, more than 7% were seen once. Sequences were derived from PBMCs from blood, sampled less than 25 months after vaccination. Receptors originate from a man between 50 and 75 years old who received an inactivated influenza vaccine. CDR3s include the opening cysteine and the closing phenylalanine or tryptophan. The order of the fields is J gene, V gene, CDR3 protein.

>TRBJ2-3|TRBV7-2
CASSPTSYTDTQYF
>TRBJ1-2|TRBV5-1
CASSPPGQGGGYTF
>TRBJ2-3|TRBV3-1
CASSQDEAGGNTDTQYF
>TRBJ2-7|TRBV2
CASKTGYEQYF
>TRBJ1-6|TRBV20-1
CSASPDTNNSPLHF
>TRBJ2-1|TRBV7-3
CASSLGASVTYNEQFF
>TRBJ2-1|TRBV7-9
CASSLRREGLEQFF
>TRBJ2-1|TRBV5-1
CASSPGGFYNEQFF
>TRBJ1-5|TRBV12-3/TRBV12-4
CASSYQTGVSNEPQHF
>TRBJ1-1|TRBV10-3
CAIRKTVMNTEAFF
>TRBJ1-5|TRBV7-2
CASSLAGGPQPQHF
>TRBJ2-3|TRBV4-1
CASSQDGVAGATDTQYF
>TRBJ1-3|TRBV6-5
CASSFSTHSSGNTIYF
>TRBJ1-2|TRBV11-1
CASSPSGTGYGYTF
>TRBJ2-3|TRBV12-3/TRBV12-4
CASRRSGSTDTQYF
>TRBJ2-2|TRBV12-3/TRBV12-4
CASRRGTTNTGELFF
>TRBJ1-1|TRBV3-1
CASSQRNTEAFF
>TRBJ2-7|TRBV5-1
CASQGTGTGYNEQYF
>TRBJ1-5|TRBV4-1
CASSQRQFSNQPQHF
>TRBJ1-4|TRBV12-3/TRBV12-4
CASKRQGWDEKLFF
>TRBJ2-3|TRBV5-6
CASRRRGPSTDTQYF
>TRBJ1-2|TRBV28
CASRAGPYGYTF
>TRBJ1-6|TRBV24-1
CATSASSNSPLHF
>TRBJ2-5|TRBV7-9
CASSPMTGRETQYF
>TRBJ2-6|TRBV7-9
CASTGTGANVLTF
>TRBJ2-5|TRBV11-2
CASSPGLAGEYETQYF
>TRBJ2-7|TRBV7-9
CASSLVGRGYEQYF
>TRBJ2-5|TRBV7-2
CASSLRASGSRNQETQYF
>TRBJ1-2|TRBV4-3
CASSQGGDRAQGGYTF
>TRBJ2-3|TRBV12-3/TRBV12-4
CASARTSGAFTDTQYF
>TRBJ1-5|TRBV20-1
CSARPGFSNQPQHF
>TRBJ1-5|TRBV20-1
CSATGIRDQPQHF
>TRBJ2-1|TRBV4-2
CASSHSTSGDSYNEQFF
>TRBJ1-6|TRBV20-1
CSAKLAHSPLHF
>TRBJ1-5|TRBV10-3
CAISESEGSQPQHF
>TRBJ2-3|TRBV6-1
CASSEAFKRGADTQYF
>TRBJ1-5|TRBV2
CASSELQFNQPQHF
>TRBJ1-1|TRBV5-1
CASSLYKSPDEAFF
>TRBJ2-3|TRBV6-4
CATLLSDTQYF
>TRBJ1-2|TRBV5-1
CASSLKTGMDGYTF
>TRBJ2-7|TRBV9
CASSVDVEYYEQYF
>TRBJ1-4|TRBV15
CATSPRATNEKLFF
>TRBJ2-1|TRBV5-8
CASSSGTSNSYNEQFF
>TRBJ1-2|TRBV12-3/TRBV12-4
CASRPPGHYGYTF
>TRBJ2-5|TRBV11-2
CASSLSTSGGEQETQYF